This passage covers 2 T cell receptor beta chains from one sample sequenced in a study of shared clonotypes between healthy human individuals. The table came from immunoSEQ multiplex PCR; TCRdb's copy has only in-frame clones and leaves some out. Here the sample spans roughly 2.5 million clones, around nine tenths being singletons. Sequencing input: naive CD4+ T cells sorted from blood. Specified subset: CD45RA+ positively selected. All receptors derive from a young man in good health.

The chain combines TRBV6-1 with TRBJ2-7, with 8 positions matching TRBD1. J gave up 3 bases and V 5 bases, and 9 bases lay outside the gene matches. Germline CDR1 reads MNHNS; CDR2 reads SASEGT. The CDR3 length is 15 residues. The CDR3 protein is CASSPYPGQVYEQYF. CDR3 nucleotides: TGTGCCAGCAGTCCGTACCCGGGACAGGTCTACGAGCAGTACTTC.

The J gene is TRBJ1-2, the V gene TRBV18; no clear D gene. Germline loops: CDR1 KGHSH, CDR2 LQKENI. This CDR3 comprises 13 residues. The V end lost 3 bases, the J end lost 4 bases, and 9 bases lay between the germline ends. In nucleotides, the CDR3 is TGTGCCAGCTCACCGAGTGCTCTCTATGGCTACACCTTC. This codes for CASSPSALYGYTF. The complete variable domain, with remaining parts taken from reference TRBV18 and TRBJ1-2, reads NAGVMQNPRHLVRRRGQEARLRCSPMKGHSHVYWYRQLPEEGLKFMVYLQKENIIDESGMPKERFSAEFPKEGPSILRIQQVVRGDSAAYFCASSPSALYGYTFGSGTRLTVV.